This entry concerns a single TCR beta chain. This entry is derived from a study of blood T cell repertoires in COVID-19. Study information: In each case, the material was cDNA or gDNA derived from T cells, B-cell-depleted T cells, or PBMCs.

Those enrolled, adults aged about 18 to 95 years, came from around 25 US areas. Cohort placement rested on clinical history that participants reported themselves. For recovered donors of Cohort 3, there were two negative PCRs, clearance, or symptom resolution. The length of the CDR3 is 16 residues. The V gene's germline CDR1 is SGHRS and CDR2 YFSETQ. The V and J ends lost 0 bases and 3 bases, in that order; junction bases with no gene match: 6. Measured with immunoSEQ multiplex PCR; TCRdb has only the in-frame clones, and not every one. The table lists over 150,000 clones, 75% to 85% of them singletons.

This receptor was identified in a woman in her sixties or seventies who had recovered from COVID-19. The sequenced sample was PBMCs or T cells enriched from blood (not recorded which). V and J are TRBV5-1 and TRBJ2-3; TRBD2 matches 8 bases. The DNA of the CDR3 is TGCGCCAGCAGCTTGGTTGCGGGGGGCCGGACAGATACGCAGTATTTT. It encodes CASSLVAGGRTDTQYF.